Reported below is one TCR beta chain. The antigen it binds to is not known. No much larger clone exists at a distance of one base, and base qualities are not known. The CDR3 regions of human TCRbeta chains were analyzed by immunosequencing. The source study handled its data this way. TCRs in the repertoires were matched against a reference library of SARS-CoV-2-specific TCRs that had been generated with the MIRA antigen-specificity platform. Breadth was defined as the fraction of unique TCRs that were SARS-CoV-2-associated. Depth was defined as the fraction of total T cells that were SARS-CoV-2-associated. Using the MIRA data, each spike-specific TCR was mapped to the spike region that the TCR reacts to and placed in a CD4 or CD8 class. Log10-transformed breadth and depth values were compared by one-way ANOVA with Sidak's multiple comparisons tests. The table comes from immuneACCESS by way of TCRdb, which keeps in-frame sequences with V and J called. Part of the clones is missing from these tables; in studies checked, under half for an unresolved V gene and the rest for unknown reasons. That table gives V, J and clone size, and the DNA gave D and trimming. The sample has roughly 140,000 clones on record, about nine tenths of them singletons. About 1.8% of the sample is in the top ten clones.

The CDR3 holds 13 amino acids from the cysteine to the phenylalanine. The kept DNA is CDR3 alone, 39 bases in frame from the first base. Trimming takes 2 bases from V and 3 bases from J, and the germline ends sit 9 bases apart. For CDR1 and CDR2, the germline V gene (reference sequence) lists GTSNPN and SVGIG. The sample belongs to a study of T cell responses to AZD1222 COVID-19 vaccine (TCRdb year 2021). Turning to the overall study: TCR sequencing was performed for over 230 trial participants, of whom roughly 200 were given two doses of AZD1222 and roughly 25 were given two doses of MenACWY control vaccine. Trial participants were enrolled by age into subgroups of 18-55, 56-69 and 70-plus years, and 148, 28 and 57 TCR-sequenced participants, respectively, were included in these subgroups.

The time point label, read with the paper, signifies: about 28 days (+/-7) after the second vaccine dose. AZD1222 recipients with second doses at about 4 weeks or about 12 weeks were pooled, because spike-specific TCR depth and breadth did not differ between schedules. The vaccinee samples were drawn from two UK trials, COV001 and COV002, one of which was a single-blind randomized controlled phase 2/3 trial testing AZD1222 (ChAdOx1 nCoV-19) in healthy adults. For TCRbeta chain sequencing, PBMC samples from trial participants were taken at day 0 and at day 28 after the second dose. Summary of the overall study and its limitations: Most participants were white British and females outnumbered males, and the authors suggested that clonal diversity may have been underestimated. Reportedly, almost half of the unique spike-specific TCRs recognized epitopes lying outside the regions that are mutated in the B.1.351 and B.1.1.7 variants. After two AZD1222 doses, both the breadth and the depth of spike-specific TCRs were significantly higher than at day 0 and than in MenACWY recipients. Conclusions about previously exposed vaccinees were limited because only 6 or 7 AZD1222 recipients were SARS-CoV-2 seropositive at baseline. The vaccine-associated CD4 TCRs covered the entire spike protein, and the dominant responses fell in regions 160-218 and 743-854. In the small 56-69-year group, the increase in depth fell short of significance, most likely because of low power. Because no day 14 peak-response samples were available, repertoires were characterized only after the peak T cell response.

In this chain, TRBV30 is recombined with TRBJ2-3; TRBD2 is a possible D gene, resting on 6 matching bases. The clonotype was recovered from an adult who received the AZD1222 COVID-19 vaccine. The sequencing here drew on peripheral blood, taken 28 days after the second AZD1222 dose. The CDR3 amino acid sequence is: CAWSSAGTDTQYF. The sequenced DNA is TGTGCCTGGAGTTCCGCGGGGACAGATACGCAGTATTTT.